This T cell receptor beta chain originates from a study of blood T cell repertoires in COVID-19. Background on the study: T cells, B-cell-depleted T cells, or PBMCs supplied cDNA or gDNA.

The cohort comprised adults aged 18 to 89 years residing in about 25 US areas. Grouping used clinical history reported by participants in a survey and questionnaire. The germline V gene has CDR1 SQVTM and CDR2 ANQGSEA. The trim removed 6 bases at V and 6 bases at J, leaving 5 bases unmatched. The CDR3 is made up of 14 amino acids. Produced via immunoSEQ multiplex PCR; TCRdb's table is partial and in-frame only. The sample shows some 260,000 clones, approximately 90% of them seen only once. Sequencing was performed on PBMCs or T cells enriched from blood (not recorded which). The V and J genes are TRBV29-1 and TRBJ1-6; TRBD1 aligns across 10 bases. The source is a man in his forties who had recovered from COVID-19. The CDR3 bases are TGCAGCGTGGTTGACAGGGGGCTTAATTCACCCCTCCACTTT. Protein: CSVVDRGLNSPLHF.